This record looks at one TCR beta chain sequence and its context. Antigen unknown. PCR used 60 Vbeta primers and 13 Jbeta primers. In the authors' methods: Later reanalysis found approximately 80 million unique TCR beta chains, roughly 9.9 million of them shared. Sequencing was performed with immunoSEQ multiplex PCR; in TCRdb, only in-frame clones are kept and a portion is missing. D and trimming come from the DNA, and the V and J calls and clone size come from that table. Its clone listing holds around 200,000 clones. Germline trimming cut 4 bases from V and 4 bases from J; bases unmatched to any gene: 9. The germline gives CDR1 SGHTA, CDR2 FQGNSA. This CDR3 is 15 amino acids long. The data are from a study of cytomegalovirus exposure and HLA in healthy donors. Across the study: Prior work identified about 120 million unique TCR beta sequences in approximately 200 million T cells. Study-level points and caveats: An analysis done earlier found most TCR beta V segments productive about 87% or about 30% of the time. DRB1 showed the most TCR associations and HLA-C the fewest in a later analysis, as rates varied by HLA locus.

The specimen sequenced was PBMCs. This chain uses TRBV7-2 with TRBJ1-1; TRBD1 agrees at 7 bases. This sequence was found in a young woman in good health and CMV-seropositive. CDR3: CASSSMTGIGTEAFF. The CDR3 region has the DNA TGTGCCAGCAGCTCCATGACAGGGATCGGCACTGAAGCTTTCTTT.